This passage covers 23 T cell receptor beta chains from one sample sequenced in a study of memory CD4+ T cells and cytomegalovirus serostatus. Using immunoSEQ multiplex PCR, the repertoire was profiled, and TCRdb retains in-frame clones only, with some absent. The sample contains approximately 60,000 clones, about three quarters of which appear only once. Single viable CD3+CD4+CD8-CD45RO+ cells were sorted as the memory CD4+ T cells. Sequencing used memory CD4+ T cells from blood. Receptors were obtained from an adult in good health and CMV-seronegative.

The genes are TRBV7-9 and TRBJ2-3; TRBD2 aligns across 9 bases. Germline V gene sequence: CDR1 SEHNR, CDR2 FQNEAQ (reference sequence). The CDR3 sequence is 19 residues long. V shed 2 bases, J shed 1 base, and the junction held 13 bases outside the gene matches. The CDR3 nucleotides are TGTGCCAGCAGCTTATCATTCCGGGCGGGAGGGCCTGGCACAGATACGCAGTATTTT. Amino acid sequence: CASSLSFRAGGPGTDTQYF.

This clone has a single count. The rearrangement uses TRBV19 and TRBJ2-7, with 7 bases aligning to TRBD1. CDR3 length: 13 residues. Germline V gene sequence: CDR1 LNHDA, CDR2 SQIVND (reference sequence). The J segment lost 7 bases and the V segment lost 4 bases, leaving 7 bases of the junction unmatched. The CDR3 nucleotides read TGTGCCAGTAGTACACAGGGGATTGGAGAGCAGTACTTC. It yields the protein CASSTQGIGEQYF.

V gene TRBV11-3 combines with J gene TRBJ2-7, with TRBD1 matching over 7 bases. Germline trimming cut 8 bases from V and 3 bases from J; bases unmatched to any gene: 4. The CDR3 is 12 residues long. Germline CDR1 reads SGHNT; CDR2 reads YENEEA. The CDR3 here is CASRDRHYEQYF. The CDR3, as DNA: TGTGCCAGCCGGGACAGACACTACGAGCAGTACTTC.

V is TRBV5-1 and J is TRBJ1-1; D gene ambiguous. V dropped 5 bases and J dropped 4 bases, with 9 bases sitting between them. CDR1 and CDR2 (germline): SGHRS, YFSETQ. The CDR3 covers 12 residues. CDR3 amino acids: CASRLKGTEAFF. CDR3 DNA sequence: TGCGCCAGCAGACTGAAGGGCACTGAAGCTTTCTTT.

This rearrangement joins TRBV28 to TRBJ1-1; D gene uncertain. Trimming removed 2 bases from V and 11 bases from J, with 9 bases in between. Germline loops: CDR1 MDHEN, CDR2 SYDVKM. This CDR3 spans 11 amino acids. This CDR3 reads CASSLERKAFF. The CDR3 coding sequence is TGTGCCAGCAGTTTAGAGAGAAAGGCTTTCTTT.

The chain recombines TRBV10-3 with TRBJ2-3, with TRBD2 matching 11 bases. This CDR3 is 17 amino acids long. The germline CDR1 and CDR2 sequences are ENHRY and SYGVKD. With 2 bases clipped from V and 1 base from J, the junction kept 5 bases outside the gene matches. The CDR3 DNA sequence: TGTGCCATCAGTGAGAGCCCGACTAGCGGGGGCACAGATACGCAGTATTTT. The encoded protein is CAISESPTSGGTDTQYF.

The J gene is TRBJ2-7, the V gene TRBV11-2; 7 bases are shared with TRBD2. The ends lost 5 bases at V and 2 bases at J; junction bases unmatched: 9. Germline CDR1 SGHAT, CDR2 FQNNGV. This CDR3 region has 15 residues. CDR3: CASSPFGRNTYEQYF. DNA for the CDR3: TGTGCCAGCAGCCCATTCGGGAGGAATACCTACGAGCAGTACTTC.

In regard to this clone: At one end the junction does not follow the germline gene, possibly because of a read error. The CDR3 reads CVSSLGRGAGYTF. CDR3 nucleotides: TGTGTCAGCAGCTTAGGGAGAGGAGCTGGCTACACCTTC. The J gene is TRBJ1-2, the V gene TRBV7-8; D call uncertain. CDR3 length: 13 amino acids. Germline V gene lookup returns CDR1 SGHVS and CDR2 FQNEAQ.

This clone was detected only once. The J gene is TRBJ2-3, the V gene TRBV7-9; no clear D gene. Between the trimmed V and J ends, which lost 1 base and 4 bases, there was a span of 3 bases. CDR1 is SEHNR, CDR2 FQNEAQ, per germline (reference sequence). This CDR3 region has 12 residues. The CDR3 region has the DNA TGTGCCAGCAGCTTAGATTCAGATACGCAGTATTTT. Protein product: CASSLDSDTQYF.

The V gene is TRBV5-6, the J gene TRBJ1-6; the match to TRBD1 covers 9 bases. V was clipped by 2 bases and J by 6 bases; unmatched bases: 6. CDR3 size: 16 residues. CDR1 and CDR2 from the germline V gene are SGHDT and YYEEEE. CDR3 protein: CASSFGGTGFNSPLHF. CDR3 nucleotide sequence: TGTGCCAGCAGCTTTGGAGGGACAGGGTTTAATTCACCCCTCCACTTT.

This clone was recorded once. The CDR3 nucleotides read TGTGCCAGTAGTATGACAGGGAATCAGCCCCAGCATTTT. Its translation is CASSMTGNQPQHF. The chain joins TRBV19 to TRBJ1-5; 7 bases line up with TRBD1. This CDR3 contains 13 residues. Germline V lookup: CDR1 LNHDA, CDR2 SQIVND (reference sequence). The junction had 0 bases not matched to a gene; V was cut back by 3 bases and J by 4 bases.

The chain links TRBV7-2 to TRBJ1-5; D gene uncertain. CDR1 and CDR2 from the germline V gene are SGHTA and FQGNSA. V shed 5 bases and J shed 7 bases, with 15 bases lying between them. The CDR3 totals 14 residues. The CDR3 is CASSPRSGHQPQHF. The CDR3 region has the DNA TGTGCCAGCAGCCCCAGGTCAGGTCACCAGCCCCAGCATTTT.

The CDR3 DNA sequence: TGTGCCAGCAGCCAGATTCGGGGGCGCATCAATCAGCCCCAGCATTTT. Protein: CASSQIRGRINQPQHF. V is TRBV7-8 and J is TRBJ1-5; possibly TRBD1 for D (6 bases). This CDR3 comprises 16 residues. Trimming took off 5 bases at V and 3 bases at J, with 17 bases between the two ends. Germline CDR1 SGHVS, CDR2 FQNEAQ.

The CDR3 protein is CASSEGGTIDYEQYF. The CDR3 DNA reads TGTGCCAGCAGTGAAGGGGGGACGATAGACTACGAGCAGTACTTC. This chain links TRBV2 with TRBJ2-7; the D gene could be TRBD1 or TRBD2 (5 bases each). This CDR3 comprises 15 residues. Germline CDR1 and CDR2: SNHLY and FYNNEI. Trimming pared 1 base from V and 3 bases from J, leaving 13 bases between.

V usage is TRBV7-2 and J usage is TRBJ2-2; TRBD1 aligns across 7 bases. The CDR3 is made up of 15 amino acids. The junction had 5 bases not matched to a gene; V was cut back by 6 bases and J by 1 base. In germline, CDR1 is SGHTA, CDR2 FQGNSA. The CDR3, as DNA: TGTGCCAGCAGACCCGGGACAGAGAACACCGGGGAGCTGTTTTTT. Translation: CASRPGTENTGELFF.

The genes are TRBV6-5 and TRBJ1-6; 7 bases match TRBD1. Trimming took 2 bases from V and 6 from J; bases not matched to a gene: 4. The CDR3 has 15 amino acids. Germline lookup yields CDR1 MNHEY and CDR2 SVGAGI. The CDR3 sequence is CASSYEYRGNSPLHF. The DNA for the CDR3 is TGTGCCAGCAGTTACGAATACAGGGGTAATTCACCCCTCCACTTT.

The chain recombines TRBV5-1 with TRBJ2-5, with 9 bases identical to TRBD2. Germline V gene data show CDR1 as SGHRS and CDR2 as YFSETQ. The CDR3 sequence is 15 residues long. V shed 0 bases and J 4 bases; nucleotides not matched to a gene: 4. This CDR3 reads CASSLVGTSRETQYF. The CDR3 nucleotides are TGCGCCAGCAGCTTGGTGGGGACTAGCAGAGAGACCCAGTACTTC.

The chain employs TRBV6-5 and TRBJ1-1, with TRBD1 as a possible D gene (5 bases). The CDR3 runs 13 residues. V shed 4 bases and J shed 1 base, with 7 bases lying between them. CDR1 is MNHEY and CDR2 is SVGAGI in the germline V gene. CDR3 protein: CASSFTGNTEAFF. The CDR3 coding sequence is TGTGCCAGCAGTTTTACAGGGAACACTGAAGCTTTCTTT.

This chain connects TRBV10-3 to TRBJ2-5, with TRBD2 as a possible D gene (6 bases). Per the germline V gene, CDR1 is ENHRY and CDR2 is SYGVKD. V was cut by 5 bases and J by 3 bases, with 10 bases left in between. The CDR3 loop spans 13 amino acids. The CDR3 sequence is CAISSGREETQYF. The CDR3 DNA is TGTGCCATCAGTAGCGGGCGAGAAGAGACCCAGTACTTC.

The chain couples TRBV5-1 to TRBJ2-2; no firm D call. This CDR3 contains 11 residues. The germline gives CDR1 SGHRS, CDR2 YFSETQ. V was pared by 3 bases and J by 7 bases, with 4 bases between. The CDR3 sequence: CASSSYGELFF. CDR3 bases: TGCGCCAGCAGCTCCTACGGGGAGCTGTTTTTT.

The chain carries TRBV19 and TRBJ1-3; D is perhaps TRBD1 (5 bases). The ends were cut back, 10 bases at V and 2 bases at J, with 18 bases in the middle. CDR3 length: 15 residues. In germline, CDR1 is LNHDA, CDR2 SQIVND (reference sequence). CDR3 sequence: CATSPNRNPGNTIYF. The DNA for the CDR3 is TGTGCCACCTCCCCCAACAGGAATCCTGGAAACACCATATATTTT. The entire variable domain, with the rest obtained from reference TRBV19 and TRBJ1-3, is as follows: DGGITQSPKYLFRKEGQNVTLSCEQNLNHDAMYWYRQDPGQGLRLIYYSQIVNDFQKGDIAEGYSVSREKKESFPLTVTSAQKNPTAFYLCATSPNRNPGNTIYFGEGSWLTVV.

The chain combines TRBV14 with TRBJ2-7; D uncertain. V was pared by 4 bases and J by 4 bases, with 11 bases between. This CDR3 contains 13 residues. Germline V gene sequence: CDR1 SGHDN, CDR2 FVKESK. CDR3: CASSPRSDYEQYF. For the CDR3, the DNA is TGTGCCAGCAGCCCAAGGTCGGATTACGAGCAGTACTTC.

V gene TRBV2 combines with J gene TRBJ2-1; 10 bases agree with TRBD2. After removal of 6 bases from V and 0 bases from J, the junction contained 2 bases not matched to a gene. The V gene's germline CDR1 is SNHLY and CDR2 FYNNEI. The CDR3 is 15 residues long. The chain's CDR3 is CASRGLANSYNEQFF. CDR3 DNA: TGTGCCAGCAGGGGACTAGCGAACTCCTACAATGAGCAGTTCTTC.